This T cell receptor (beta chain) appears in the sequencing data of a study of T cell responses to AZD1222 COVID-19 vaccine. Measured with immunoSEQ multiplex PCR; TCRdb has only the in-frame clones, and not every one. Here the sample spans fewer than 85,000 clones, 80% to 90% being singletons. The CDR3 runs to 12 residues. V lost 3 bases, J lost 9 bases, and 11 bases lay in between. This clonotype originated in an adult who received the AZD1222 COVID-19 vaccine. The source material was peripheral blood, sampled 28 days after the second AZD1222 dose. This sequence joins TRBV12-3 or TRBV12-4 and TRBJ1-1; D not resolved. CDR3 sequence reads: CASSLVLGQAFF. The CDR3 bases are TGTGCCAGCAGTTTGGTTCTGGGTCAAGCTTTCTTT.